The T cell receptor (beta chain) under discussion was sequenced for a study of blood T cell repertoires in COVID-19. This CDR3 comprises 14 residues. Germline V gene data show CDR1 as SEHNR and CDR2 as FQNEAQ (reference sequence). V gave up 5 bases and J gave up 7 bases, with 17 bases separating them. TCRdb's copy holds only in-frame clones and misses some; the assay was immunoSEQ multiplex PCR. Among 9,500 to 15,000 clones, 73% were seen once, and the ten largest hold under 35%. The source is a human donor in a cohort sampled during active COVID-19. The chain couples TRBV7-9 to TRBJ1-2, with D possibly TRBD1 on 6 matching bases. The sample taken for sequencing was peripheral blood. This CDR3 reads CASSPNRDLGGYTF. CDR3 sequence (DNA): TGTGCCAGCAGCCCTAACAGGGACCTGGGTGGCTACACCTTC.